This T cell receptor beta chain derives from a study of regulatory and conventional T cells in RAG deficiency. Blood CD4+ CD25-high CD127-low regulatory T cells supplied the genomic DNA template. The CDR3 spans 12 residues. The ends were cut back, 0 bases at V and 8 bases at J, with 7 bases in the middle. CDR1 MGHRA and CDR2 YSYEKL come from the germline V gene. Assay: immunoSEQ multiplex PCR; the TCRdb copy retains only in-frame clones and omits some. The sample carries approximately 12,000 clones, approximately 93% recorded once. This sample was also put to use in a study of regulatory T cells. That source reports: The primer mix had 52 TRBV and 13 TRBJ primers.

The receptor's source is a human donor in good health. The sample consisted of CD127- CD25+ CD4+ Tregs sorted from blood. The chain is built from TRBV4-1 and TRBJ1-2; D may be TRBD1 (5 bases). The CDR3 sequence: CASSQDGGGYTF. The CDR3 coding sequence is TGCGCCAGCAGCCAAGATGGGGGGGGCTACACCTTC.